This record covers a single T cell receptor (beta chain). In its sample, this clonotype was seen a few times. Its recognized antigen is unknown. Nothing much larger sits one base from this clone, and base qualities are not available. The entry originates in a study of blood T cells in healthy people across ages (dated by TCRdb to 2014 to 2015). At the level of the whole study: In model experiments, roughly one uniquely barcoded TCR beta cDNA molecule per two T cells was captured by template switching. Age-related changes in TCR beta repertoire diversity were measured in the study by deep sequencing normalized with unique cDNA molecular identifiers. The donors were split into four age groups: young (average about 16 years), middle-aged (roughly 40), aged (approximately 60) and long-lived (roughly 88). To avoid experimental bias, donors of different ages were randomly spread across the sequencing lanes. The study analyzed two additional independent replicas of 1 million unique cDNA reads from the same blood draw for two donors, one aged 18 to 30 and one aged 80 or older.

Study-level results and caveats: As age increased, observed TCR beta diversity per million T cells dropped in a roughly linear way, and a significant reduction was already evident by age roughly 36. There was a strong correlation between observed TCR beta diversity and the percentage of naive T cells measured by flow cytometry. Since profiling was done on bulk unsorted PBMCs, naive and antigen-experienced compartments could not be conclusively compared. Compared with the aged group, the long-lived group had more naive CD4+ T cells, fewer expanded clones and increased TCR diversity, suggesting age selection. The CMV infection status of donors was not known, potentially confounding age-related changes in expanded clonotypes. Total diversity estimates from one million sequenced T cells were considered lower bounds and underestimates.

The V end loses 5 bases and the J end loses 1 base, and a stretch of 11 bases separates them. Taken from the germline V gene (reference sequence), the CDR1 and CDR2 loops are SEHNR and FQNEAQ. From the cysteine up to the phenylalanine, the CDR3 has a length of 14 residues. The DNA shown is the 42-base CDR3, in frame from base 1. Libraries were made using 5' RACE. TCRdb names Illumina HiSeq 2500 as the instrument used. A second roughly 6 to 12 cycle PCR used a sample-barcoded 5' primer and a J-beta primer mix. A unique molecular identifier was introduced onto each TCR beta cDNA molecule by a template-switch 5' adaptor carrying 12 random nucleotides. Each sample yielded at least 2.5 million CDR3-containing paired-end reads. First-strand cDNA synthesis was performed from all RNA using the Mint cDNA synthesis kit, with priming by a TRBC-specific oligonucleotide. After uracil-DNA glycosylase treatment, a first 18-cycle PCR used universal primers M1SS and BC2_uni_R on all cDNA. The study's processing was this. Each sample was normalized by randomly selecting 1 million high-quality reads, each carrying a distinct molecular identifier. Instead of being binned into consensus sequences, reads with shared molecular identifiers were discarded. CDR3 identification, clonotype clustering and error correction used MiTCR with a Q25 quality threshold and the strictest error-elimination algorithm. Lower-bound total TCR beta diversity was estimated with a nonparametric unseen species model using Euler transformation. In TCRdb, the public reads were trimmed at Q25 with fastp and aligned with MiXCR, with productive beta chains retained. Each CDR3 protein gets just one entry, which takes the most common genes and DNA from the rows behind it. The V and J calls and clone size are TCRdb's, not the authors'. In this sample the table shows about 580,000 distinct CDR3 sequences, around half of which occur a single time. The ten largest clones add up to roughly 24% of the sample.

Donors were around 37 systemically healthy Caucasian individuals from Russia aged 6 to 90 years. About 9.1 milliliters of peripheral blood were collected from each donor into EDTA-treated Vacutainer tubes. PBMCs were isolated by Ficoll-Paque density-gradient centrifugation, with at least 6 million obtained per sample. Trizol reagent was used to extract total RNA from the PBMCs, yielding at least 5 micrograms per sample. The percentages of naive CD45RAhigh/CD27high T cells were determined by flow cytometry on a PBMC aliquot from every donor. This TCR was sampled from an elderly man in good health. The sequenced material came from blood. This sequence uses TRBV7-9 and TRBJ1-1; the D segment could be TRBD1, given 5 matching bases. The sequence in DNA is TGTGCCAGCAGCCCACAGGTCTCGAACACTGAAGCTTTCTTT. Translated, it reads CASSPQVSNTEAFF.